The entry below gives a single TCR beta chain sequence along with its context. The sample originates from a study of blood T cells in healthy people across ages. Study-level background: With template switching, about one barcoded beta molecule was captured per two T cells.

The use of a sample-barcoded 5' primer and a J-beta primer mix characterized a second PCR of about 6 to 12 cycles. From the 5' RACE reads, TCRdb called clonotypes with MiXCR, one entry per CDR3 protein. The table includes fewer than 900,000 distinct CDR3 sequences, around 48% detected once. PBMCs were isolated at a quantity of at least 6.5 million per sample. With V trimmed by 0 bases and J by 8 bases, 8 bases remained unmatched. Germline V gene data show CDR1 as DFQATT and CDR2 as SNEGSKA (reference sequence). This CDR3 is 15 amino acids long. The source is a woman in her sixties in good health. The chain carries TRBV20-1 and TRBJ2-1, with TRBD2 identical over 9 bases. Material for sequencing was blood. The CDR3 bases are TGCAGTGCTAGAGAGGGGCGGCTAGCGGGATATGAGCAGTTCTTC. This sequence encodes CSAREGRLAGYEQFF.